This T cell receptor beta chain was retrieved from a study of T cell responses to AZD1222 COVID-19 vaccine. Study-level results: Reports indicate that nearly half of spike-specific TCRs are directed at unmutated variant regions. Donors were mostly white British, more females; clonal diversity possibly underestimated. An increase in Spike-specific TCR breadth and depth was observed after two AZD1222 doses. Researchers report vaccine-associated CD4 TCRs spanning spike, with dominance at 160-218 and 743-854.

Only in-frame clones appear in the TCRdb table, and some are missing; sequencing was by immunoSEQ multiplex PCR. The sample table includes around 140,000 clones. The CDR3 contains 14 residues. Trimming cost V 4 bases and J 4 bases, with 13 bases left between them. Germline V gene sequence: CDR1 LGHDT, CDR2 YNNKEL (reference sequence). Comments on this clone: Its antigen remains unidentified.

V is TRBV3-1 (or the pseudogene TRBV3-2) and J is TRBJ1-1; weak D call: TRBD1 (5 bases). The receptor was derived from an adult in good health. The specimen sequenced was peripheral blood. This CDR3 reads CASSPSKGFTEAFF. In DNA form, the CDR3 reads TGTGCCAGCAGCCCCTCCAAGGGGTTCACTGAAGCTTTCTTT.